The rows below give T cell receptor beta chains drawn from one sample of a study of response to subunit inactivated influenza vaccine. Each CDR3 protein is one row after TCRdb ran MiXCR on the RT-PCR reads. The data hold more than 500,000 distinct CDR3 sequences, with around 10% observed a single time. The same sample was also used in a study of T cells expressing NK-cell markers.

Specimen: PBMCs from blood, collected on the day of vaccination. These receptor sequences come from a man aged 50-60 years who received an inactivated influenza vaccine. CDR3s include the opening cysteine and the closing phenylalanine or tryptophan. A D gene is named only where the DNA matches it firmly. Clone size is given for some rows only: seen once, a few or many times, or a class if the clone is expanded.

v_gene: TRBV11-2; abundance: few; len: 15; j_gene: TRBJ2-3; d_gene: .; CDR3nt: TGTGCCAGCAGCCCAACGGGACATCTCACAGATACGCAGTATTTT; CDR3aa: CASSPTGHLTDTQYF
v_gene: TRBV5-5; abundance: .; len: 13; j_gene: TRBJ2-7; d_gene: .; CDR3nt: TGTGCCAGCAGCTTGAGGAGGAACTACGAGCAGTACTTC; CDR3aa: CASSLRRNYEQYF
v_gene: TRBV12-3/TRBV12-4; abundance: once; len: 13; j_gene: TRBJ1-4; d_gene: .; CDR3nt: TGTGCCAGCAGTTTAGGGTTACGAGAAAAACTGTTTTTT; CDR3aa: CASSLGLREKLFF
v_gene: TRBV5-5; abundance: few; len: 16; j_gene: TRBJ2-7; d_gene: TRBD1; CDR3nt: TGTGCCAGCAGCCTAGGACAGGGTCGGTCAGCCTACGAGCAGTACTTC; CDR3aa: CASSLGQGRSAYEQYF
v_gene: TRBV5-1; abundance: .; len: 13; j_gene: TRBJ1-3; d_gene: .; CDR3nt: TGCGCCAGCAGCTCCGGACAGAGCAACACCATATATTTT; CDR3aa: CASSSGQSNTIYF
v_gene: TRBV20-1; abundance: many; len: 11; j_gene: TRBJ2-5; d_gene: .; CDR3nt: TGCAGTGCTATACTTCAAGAGACCCAGTACTTC; CDR3aa: CSAILQETQYF
v_gene: TRBV12-3/TRBV12-4; abundance: .; len: 13; j_gene: TRBJ2-7; d_gene: .; CDR3nt: TGTGCCAGCAGTTTAGTTGACTTCTACGAGCAGTACTTC; CDR3aa: CASSLVDFYEQYF
v_gene: TRBV7-8; abundance: few; len: 20; j_gene: TRBJ2-7; d_gene: TRBD2; CDR3nt: TGTGCCAGCAGCTTAGGGTACGGGACTAGCGCACCACGAGACTCCTACGAGCAGTACTTC; CDR3aa: CASSLGYGTSAPRDSYEQYF
v_gene: TRBV29-1; abundance: many; len: 15; j_gene: TRBJ2-1; d_gene: .; CDR3nt: TGCAGCTATGCAACGGGAGTAAATAGTTGGTATGAGCAGTTCTTC; CDR3aa: CSYATGVNSWYEQFF
v_gene: TRBV12-3/TRBV12-4; abundance: many; len: 13; j_gene: TRBJ1-1; d_gene: .; CDR3nt: TGTGCCAGCAGCAAGACAGGGAACACTGAAGCTTTCTTT; CDR3aa: CASSKTGNTEAFF
v_gene: TRBV6-5; abundance: .; len: 16; j_gene: TRBJ2-7; d_gene: .; CDR3nt: TGTGCCAGCAGTTACTCGAAAGGGCACTATGGGCTCGAGCAGTACTTC; CDR3aa: CASSYSKGHYGLEQYF
v_gene: TRBV20-1; abundance: few; len: 12; j_gene: TRBJ2-5; d_gene: TRBD2; CDR3nt: TGCAGTCCGACCGGGACTAGAGAGACCCAGTACTTC; CDR3aa: CSPTGTRETQYF
v_gene: TRBV29-1; abundance: few; len: 13; j_gene: TRBJ2-7; d_gene: .; CDR3nt: TGCAGCGTTGTAACAGGGCCCGCCTACGAGCAGTACTTC; CDR3aa: CSVVTGPAYEQYF
v_gene: TRBV7-3; abundance: .; len: 15; j_gene: TRBJ2-1; d_gene: TRBD1; CDR3nt: TGTGCCAGCAGATTGGGGCAGGGGGTAAACAATGAGCAGTTCTTC; CDR3aa: CASRLGQGVNNEQFF
v_gene: TRBV20-1; abundance: .; len: 15; j_gene: TRBJ2-5; d_gene: TRBD1; CDR3nt: TGCAGTGCTCCCCACCGTCCCAGGGGGTTTGAGACCCAGTACTTC; CDR3aa: CSAPHRPRGFETQYF